These 23 T cell receptor beta chains came from one sample sequenced in a study of CD8 T cells in Susac syndrome. A quantity of roughly 0.5 to 1 ug RNA underwent reverse transcription using random hexamers. Each CDR3 protein gets one entry after TCRdb re-called the immunoSEQ multiplex PCR reads with MiXCR. In the table there are tens of thousands of distinct CDR3 sequences, 90% to 95% of which are singletons. Sequenced sample: CD8+ T cells from PBMCs. All receptors derive from a human donor with multiple sclerosis.

This rearrangement joins TRBV20-1 to TRBJ1-5; the D is unclear. Germline V gene data show CDR1 as DFQATT and CDR2 as SNEGSKA (reference sequence). This CDR3 comprises 13 residues. This CDR3 is CSIHRVSNQPQHF. CDR3 bases: TGCAGCATACATCGAGTAAGCAATCAGCCCCAGCATTTT.

V gene TRBV4-2 combines with J gene TRBJ1-4, with a weak D call TRBD1 (6 bases). The CDR3 extends over 18 amino acids. The germline gives CDR1 LGHNA, CDR2 YNFKEQ. Trimming cost V 0 bases and J 6 bases, with 20 bases left between them. For the CDR3, the DNA is TGTGCCAGCAGCCAAGATGGTTGGAGTCAGGGGCCTCATGAAAAACTGTTTTTT. Translated: CASSQDGWSQGPHEKLFF.

V is TRBV19 and J is TRBJ2-7; D is uncertain. Trimming cost V 5 bases and J 2 bases, with 10 bases left between them. CDR1 LNHDA and CDR2 SQIVND come from the germline V gene (reference sequence). CDR3 size: 13 residues. DNA for the CDR3: TGTGCCAGTAGTCCTGGATGGGCCTACGAGCAGTACTTC. Residues: CASSPGWAYEQYF.

This chain uses TRBV10-3 with TRBJ2-3; D is undetermined. Germline V gives CDR1 ENHRY, CDR2 SYGVKD. The CDR3 loop spans 13 amino acids. Trimming cost V 0 bases and J 6 bases, with 7 bases left between them. The CDR3 DNA sequence: TGTGCCATCAGTGAGTCGATGGGGGATACGCAGTATTTT. Its protein is CAISESMGDTQYF.

This sequence joins TRBV4-3 and TRBJ2-1, with TRBD1 as a possible D gene (7 bases). This CDR3 is built from 17 residues. Germline V gives CDR1 LGHNA, CDR2 YSLEER. Deletions cut 1 base from V and 8 bases from J, with 21 bases between. This CDR3 is CASSQGRQGPGEDEQFF. CDR3 nucleotide sequence: TGCGCCAGCAGCCAAGGCCGACAGGGTCCGGGGGAAGATGAGCAGTTCTTC.

The gene calls are TRBV4-3 and TRBJ2-7; TRBD2 matches 8 bases. The CDR3 extends over 14 amino acids. The ends lost 2 bases at V and 4 bases at J; junction bases unmatched: 4. Germline CDR1 is LGHNA and CDR2 is YSLEER. Written as DNA, the CDR3 is TGCGCCAGCAGCCAAACTAGCGGCCCTTACGAGCAGTACTTC. It specifies CASSQTSGPYEQYF.

The CDR3 sequence: CASSQVDLPVSYEQYF. The CDR3 region has the DNA TGTGCCAGCAGTCAGGTGGACTTGCCAGTATCCTACGAGCAGTACTTC. The chain joins TRBV6-2 or TRBV6-3 to TRBJ2-7; TRBD2 might be the D (5 bases). From germline, CDR1 is MNHEY and CDR2 SVGEGT. The CDR3 length is 16 residues. Trimming took 5 bases from V and 1 from J, leaving 18 bases between them.

The rearrangement uses TRBV14 and TRBJ2-7, with 9 bases matching TRBD2. The germline V gene encodes CDR1 SGHDN and CDR2 FVKESK. This CDR3 contains 18 residues. J lost 4 bases, V lost 1 base, and 14 bases had no gene match. DNA of the CDR3: TGTGCCAGCAGCCAAGCTATCTGGGGAGCGGGGGGTGTTTACGAGCAGTACTTC. Protein: CASSQAIWGAGGVYEQYF. The full variable domain, rest sourced from reference TRBV14 and TRBJ2-7, is EAGVTQFPSHSVIEKGQTVTLRCDPISGHDNLYWYRRVMGKEIKFLLHFVKESKQDESGMPNNRFLAERTGGTYSTLKVQPAELEDSGVYFCASSQAIWGAGGVYEQYFGPGTRLTVT.

The chain combines TRBV6-5 with TRBJ2-7; D may be TRBD1 (6 bases). CDR3 length: 15 residues. V lost 5 bases and J lost 3, with 17 bases in between. CDR1 and CDR2 (germline): MNHEY, SVGAGI. The CDR3, as DNA: TGTGCCAGCAGTCTCACCGGGACACAGGACTACGAGCAGTACTTC. It encodes CASSLTGTQDYEQYF.

V gene TRBV4-3 combines with J gene TRBJ2-7, with TRBD1 matching 10 bases. In germline, CDR1 is LGHNA, CDR2 YSLEER. V was clipped by 1 base and J by 3 bases; unmatched bases: 6. This CDR3 comprises 16 residues. CDR3 protein: CASSQGVTGGIYEQYF. Written as DNA, the CDR3 is TGCGCCAGCAGCCAAGGTGTGACAGGGGGCATCTACGAGCAGTACTTC.

The J gene is TRBJ2-1, the V gene TRBV5-4; D perhaps matches TRBD2 (6 bases). Germline V gene lookup returns CDR1 SGHNT and CDR2 YYREEE (reference sequence). The V and J ends lost 0 bases and 6 bases respectively, with 13 bases between them. This CDR3 is built from 15 residues. For the CDR3, the DNA is TGTGCCAGCAGCTTGGCCGGGGGAGGCCTCAATGAGCAGTTCTTC. This sequence encodes CASSLAGGGLNEQFF.

The V and J genes are TRBV19 and TRBJ2-3; D gene ambiguous. CDR1 is LNHDA and CDR2 is SQIVND in the germline V gene (reference sequence). The V gene lost 9 bases and the J gene lost 5 bases, with 6 bases spanning the gap. The length of the CDR3 is 10 residues. Here the CDR3 reads CASLGDTQYF. CDR3 coding DNA: TGTGCCAGCCTGGGAGATACGCAGTATTTT.

CDR3: CASSFGGAGEQYF. The CDR3, as DNA: TGTGCCAGCAGTTTCGGGGGGGCTGGCGAGCAGTACTTC. The chain uses TRBV28 and TRBJ2-7; 8 nucleotides match TRBD2. CDR3 length: 13 amino acids. The trim removed 3 bases at V and 6 bases at J, leaving 4 bases unmatched. Germline values: CDR1 MDHEN, CDR2 SYDVKM.

The rearrangement joins TRBV27 to TRBJ2-3; 8 bases map to TRBD2. This CDR3 region has 17 residues. V was clipped by 3 bases and J by 2 bases; unmatched bases: 10. CDR1 is MNHEY, CDR2 SMNVEV, per germline (reference sequence). DNA for the CDR3: TGTGCCAGCAGTTTCCTCCGAGCGGGGGACCTCACAGATACGCAGTATTTT. It is translated as CASSFLRAGDLTDTQYF.

The chain links TRBV5-6 to TRBJ1-4; D not resolved. The CDR3 is made up of 14 amino acids. The germline gives CDR1 SGHDT, CDR2 YYEEEE. V lost 1 base to trimming and J lost 4 bases, with 8 bases between them. CDR3 bases: TGTGCCAGCAGCTTGTTGAGCAGTAATGAAAAACTGTTTTTT. Protein sequence: CASSLLSSNEKLFF.

This clonotype has more than one count but fewer than ten. The chain combines TRBV20-1 with TRBJ2-7; a possible D gene is TRBD2 (6 bases). In germline, CDR1 is DFQATT, CDR2 SNEGSKA (reference sequence). V lost 0 bases and J lost 1, with 13 bases in between. This CDR3 region has 15 residues. The DNA of the CDR3 is TGCAGTGCTAGAGATCGGTGGGAGGCGTCCTACGAGCAGTACTTC. This encodes CSARDRWEASYEQYF.

The gene calls are TRBV2 and TRBJ2-1, with 9 nucleotides matching TRBD2. Trimming took 3 bases from V and 2 from J; bases not matched to a gene: 5. The CDR3 is made up of 16 amino acids. The V gene's germline CDR1 is SNHLY and CDR2 FYNNEI. CDR3 bases: TGTGCCAGCAGTGAGCTAGCGGGACGAACCTACAATGAGCAGTTCTTC. Its protein product is CASSELAGRTYNEQFF.

This clonotype appeared once. The rearrangement uses TRBV4-3 and TRBJ2-4, with a possible D match to TRBD1 (6 bases). The V and J ends lost 3 bases and 3 bases respectively, with 12 bases between them. There are 15 residues in the CDR3. Germline CDR1 reads LGHNA; CDR2 reads YSLEER. The CDR3 spells CASSHTGYGKNIQYF. Here the CDR3 DNA reads TGCGCCAGCAGCCATACAGGGTATGGCAAAAACATTCAGTACTTC.

This chain links TRBV5-1 with TRBJ2-7; no clear D gene. Germline V gene lookup returns CDR1 SGHRS and CDR2 YFSETQ. The CDR3 runs 13 residues. Trimming took off 5 bases at V and 0 bases at J, with 9 bases between the two ends. The CDR3 loop reads CASSSGPSYEQYF. The CDR3 DNA reads TGCGCCAGCAGTTCCGGGCCCTCCTACGAGCAGTACTTC.

This clonotype was seen only once. The rearrangement uses TRBV12-3 or TRBV12-4 and TRBJ1-5; a weak D match, TRBD1 (6 bases). This CDR3 is built from 13 residues. V was clipped by 8 bases and J by 5 bases, with 13 bases between them. The DNA of the CDR3 is TGTGCCAGCTCGACAGGCCCGGATCAGCCCCAGCATTTT. Protein product: CASSTGPDQPQHF.

V and J are TRBV7-6 and TRBJ2-3; D is unclear. The CDR3 runs 15 residues. Trimming stripped 2 bases from V and 6 bases from J, with 15 bases between. Germline loops: CDR1 SGHVS, CDR2 FNYEAQ. CDR3 amino acids: CASSLSAFNVDTQYF. CDR3 DNA: TGTGCCAGCAGCTTATCGGCTTTCAACGTGGATACGCAGTATTTT. Full variable domain (remainder filled in from reference TRBV7-6 and TRBJ2-3): GAGVSQSPRYKVTKRGQDVALRCDPISGHVSLYWYRQALGQGPEFLTYFNYEAQQDKSGLPNDRFSAERPEGSISTLTIQRTEQRDSAMYRCASSLSAFNVDTQYFGPGTRLTVL.

The genes are TRBV30 and TRBJ2-2; D is unclear. V was pared by 1 base and J by 6 bases, with 3 bases between. The CDR3 loop spans 11 amino acids. CDR1 is GTSNPN, CDR2 SVGIG, per germline (reference sequence). CDR3 in amino acids: CAWSGPGELFF. Here the CDR3 DNA reads TGTGCCTGGAGTGGGCCCGGGGAGCTGTTTTTT.

The rearrangement uses TRBV9 and TRBJ2-3; weak D call: TRBD2 (5 bases). Trimming left V 3 bases short and J 0 bases short, with 5 bases between. CDR1 and CDR2 from the germline V gene are SGDLS and YYNGEE. The CDR3 contains 13 residues. In DNA form, the CDR3 reads TGTGCCAGCAGCGGGACTAGCACAGATACGCAGTATTTT. Amino acids: CASSGTSTDTQYF.